A selection of T cell receptor beta chains follows, all from one sample in a study of chemoradiotherapy in HPV16-positive cancers. Only in-frame clones appear in the TCRdb table, and some are missing; sequencing was by immunoSEQ multiplex PCR. The sample gives tens of thousands of clones, more than 75% of which show up once; less than 6.5% is in the top ten. Sequenced material: blood, taken from a patient who underwent chemoradiotherapy. The receptors here all came from a human donor with HPV-associated anogenital cancer. Each CDR3 is given with its conserved first and last residue. D genes are given only for firm matches. Clone size is not always given. Where it is, it says once, few, many or a class for expanded clones.

TRBJ1-1	TRBV19	.	.	TGTGCCAGTAGTTTTGCAGGCTCGAACACTGAAGCTTTCTTT	CASSFAGSNTEAFF
TRBJ2-5	TRBV18	.	.	TGTGCCAGCTCCGCCCGGGAAGGGGGAGAGACCCAGTACTTC	CASSAREGGETQYF
TRBJ2-7	TRBV5-1	TRBD1	.	TGCGCCAGCAGCTCTACAGGGGGATCCTACGAGCAGTACTTC	CASSSTGGSYEQYF
TRBJ1-1	TRBV7-9	TRBD1	.	TGTGCCAGCAGCCCGGACAGGCGGGATGGGATGAACACTGAAGCTTTCTTT	CASSPDRRDGMNTEAFF
TRBJ2-7	TRBV27	.	.	TGTGCCAGCAGTCCCCAGGGTCGCCACGAGCAGTACTTC	CASSPQGRHEQYF
TRBJ2-3	TRBV11-1	TRBD1	few	TGTGCCAGCAGCTTTGGACCAGGACAGGGGACGACAGATACGCAGTATTTT	CASSFGPGQGTTDTQYF
TRBJ1-2	TRBV27	TRBD1	.	TGTGCCAGCAGTCACAGGGGTCCCAACTATGGCTACACCTTC	CASSHRGPNYGYTF
TRBJ2-3	TRBV21-1	.	once	TGTGCCAGCAGCAACCAAGGACAGAGGGCATCAGATACGCAGTATTTT	CASSNQGQRASDTQYF
TRBJ2-7	TRBV5-1	.	.	TGCGCCAGCAGCTTGGATTTTGGGGAGCAGTACTTC	CASSLDFGEQYF
TRBJ2-5	TRBV7-2	TRBD2	.	TGTGCCAGCAGTTTGCTAGCGGGGGGGATTGGAGAGACCCAGTACTTC	CASSLLAGGIGETQYF
TRBJ2-1	TRBV19	.	.	TGTGCCAGTAGTATTCAGGGGAGCTCCTACAATGAGCAGTTCTTC	CASSIQGSSYNEQFF
TRBJ2-4	TRBV29-1	TRBD1	.	TGCAGCGTTACCGGGACAGGGGAAGGTAGCATTCAGTACTTC	CSVTGTGEGSIQYF
TRBJ2-3	TRBV11-2	.	.	TGTGCCAGCAGCAAGTCTAGCCCGAGCACAGATACGCAGTATTTT	CASSKSSPSTDTQYF
TRBJ2-3	TRBV19	TRBD2	.	TGTGCCAGTAGTATAGGGACTAGCGATGATACGCAGTATTTT	CASSIGTSDDTQYF
TRBJ1-2	TRBV6-5	TRBD1	.	TGTGCCAGCAGTTCGCACAGGGGGCAGTACACCTTC	CASSSHRGQYTF
TRBJ1-3	TRBV18	.	.	TGTGCCAGCTCACCAAGAAGACAGACAGAAACGAGCTCTGGAAACACCATATATTTT	CASSPRRQTETSSGNTIYF
TRBJ1-5	TRBV12-5	.	.	TGTGCTAGTGGTTTGGTAGGGGCAGAAGTAAGTAGGTATAGCAATCAGCCCCAGCATTTT	CASGLVGAEVSRYSNQPQHF
TRBJ2-2	TRBV6-6	.	.	TGTGCCAGCAGTTTTCAAGTGCAAGGAGGGGAGCTGTTTTTT	CASSFQVQGGELFF
TRBJ2-5	TRBV27	.	.	TGTGCCAGCAGTTTATCTGTAAGGGGTAAAGAGACCCAGTACTTC	CASSLSVRGKETQYF
TRBJ1-1	TRBV25-1	.	.	TGTGCCGCTTTGACGGGGAACACTGAAGCTTTCTTT	CAALTGNTEAFF
TRBJ2-1	TRBV7-9	.	.	TGTGCCAGCAGCTTAGCAGGTACTAGGTTCTTC	CASSLAGTRFF
TRBJ2-3	TRBV11-2	.	.	TGTGCCAGCAGCCCATTGACAGGATCTGGCACAGATACGCAGTATTTT	CASSPLTGSGTDTQYF
TRBJ2-5	TRBV6-4	.	.	TGTGCCAGCAGTGACCGTGACCTCGAAGAGACCCAGTACTTC	CASSDRDLEETQYF
TRBJ2-5	TRBV7-3	TRBD2	.	TGTGCCAGCAGCTTAAGAGGTCGAGTAGCGGGGAGTGAGACCCAGTACTTC	CASSLRGRVAGSETQYF
TRBJ1-6	TRBV5-1	.	.	TGCGCCAGCAGCTTGGAGGGTTTGGCCCTCCACTTT	CASSLEGLALHF
TRBJ2-5	TRBV5-6	TRBD2	.	TGTGCCAGCAGCTGGGGGACGGGGGGTGGCCAAGAGACCCAGTACTTC	CASSWGTGGGQETQYF
TRBJ1-5	TRBV19	TRBD1	once	TGTGCCAGCGCGGGACAGGCTAGCAATCAGCCCCAGCATTTT	CASAGQASNQPQHF